One sample yielded the 29 T cell receptor beta chains listed below, sequenced in a study of blood T cells in healthy people across ages. Using a J-beta primer mix together with a sample-barcoded 5' primer, a second PCR was run for roughly 7 to 12 cycles. TCRdb itself ran the 5' RACE reads through MiXCR, one entry per CDR3 protein. This table has about 670,000 distinct CDR3 sequences, roughly 43% appearing once. The sequenced sample consisted of blood. The receptor set was obtained from an elderly man in good health.

V usage is TRBV28 and J usage is TRBJ2-7, with D tentatively TRBD1 (6 bases). Germline CDR1 is MDHEN and CDR2 is SYDVKM. CDR3 size: 16 residues. Trimming pared 5 bases from V and 2 bases from J, leaving 19 bases between. The CDR3 sequence is CASSPPGYRDPYEQYF. As DNA, the CDR3 is TGTGCCAGCAGTCCACCGGGCTACAGGGATCCCTACGAGCAGTACTTC.

The sample holds a few counts of this clonotype. The chain uses TRBV6-4 and TRBJ2-3; D uncertain. V lost 5 bases, J lost 0 bases, and 6 bases lay in between. CDR3 length: 13 amino acids. Per the germline V gene, CDR1 is MRHNA and CDR2 is SNTAGT. The CDR3 sequence: CASSMTSTDTQYF. The CDR3 coding sequence is TGTGCCAGCAGTATGACTAGCACAGATACGCAGTATTTT.

In its sample, this clonotype was seen a few times. The V gene is TRBV15, the J gene TRBJ2-2, with 9 nucleotides matching TRBD2. The CDR3 is made up of 17 amino acids. Germline V gene data show CDR1 as LNHNV and CDR2 as YYDKDF (reference sequence). V shed 2 bases and J 4 bases; nucleotides not matched to a gene: 8. This chain's CDR3 is CATSRLDSGSSTGELFF. For the CDR3, the DNA is TGTGCCACCAGCAGATTGGATAGCGGGAGCTCCACCGGGGAGCTGTTTTTT.

The genes are TRBV15 and TRBJ1-5; TRBD1 agrees at 8 bases. The CDR3 consists of 16 residues. V was clipped by 2 bases and J by 4 bases; unmatched bases: 7. The germline V gene has CDR1 LNHNV and CDR2 YYDKDF (reference sequence). CDR3 sequence: CATSRRTGRGNQPQHF. The CDR3, as DNA: TGTGCCACCAGCAGAAGGACAGGGAGGGGAAATCAGCCCCAGCATTTT.

Details on this clonotype: A much larger clone differs by one base, so this may be a read error. The rearrangement links TRBV4-3 to TRBJ1-6, with no clear D. Trimming removed 4 bases at V and 18 bases at J, with 19 bases between. The CDR3 covers 13 residues. The germline CDR1 and CDR2 sequences are LGHNA and YSLEER. The chain's CDR3 is CASSPSRREPPHF. CDR3 sequence (DNA): TGCGCCAGCAGCCCTTCACGACGGGAGCCTCCCCACTTT.

The chain uses TRBV24-1 and TRBJ2-5; 14 bases align to TRBD2. V lost 5 bases and J lost 11; bases outside the gene matches: 9. Germline loops: CDR1 KGHDR, CDR2 SFDVKD. There are 15 residues in the CDR3. CDR3 region: CATSATSGGASEQYF. The CDR3 DNA sequence: TGTGCCACCAGTGCGACTAGCGGGGGGGCCTCTGAGCAGTACTTC.

This clonotype was detected only once. V is TRBV7-8 and J is TRBJ1-1; D is ambiguous. Germline CDR1 and CDR2: SGHVS and FQNEAQ. The V and J ends lost 5 bases and 0 bases respectively, with 10 bases between them. The CDR3 contains 14 residues. The CDR3 is CASSPQALNTEAFF. DNA for the CDR3: TGTGCCAGCAGCCCACAAGCTTTGAACACTGAAGCTTTCTTT.

This clonotype showed up many times. This rearrangement joins TRBV24-1 to TRBJ2-3, with 8 bases matching TRBD1. The CDR3 has 15 amino acids. Germline trimming cut 2 bases from V and 1 base from J; bases unmatched to any gene: 1. Germline loops: CDR1 KGHDR, CDR2 SFDVKD. As DNA, the CDR3 is TGTGCCACCAGTGATTCGGGACAGGGCACAGATACGCAGTATTTT. The encoded protein is CATSDSGQGTDTQYF.

The chain recombines TRBV7-2 with TRBJ2-1, with TRBD1 matching over 9 bases. The CDR3 spans 16 residues. Germline trimming cut 6 bases from V and 8 bases from J; bases unmatched to any gene: 14. CDR1 and CDR2 from the germline V gene are SGHTA and FQGNSA. For the CDR3, the DNA is TGTGCCAGCAGGCGAGGATGGGACAGGGTGGGTGATGAGCAGTTCTTC. This sequence encodes CASRRGWDRVGDEQFF.

The chain has TRBV6-5 and TRBJ2-2; 11 bases are shared with TRBD2. The CDR3 consists of 17 residues. J lost 4 bases, V lost 0 bases, and 4 bases had no gene match. The germline CDR1 and CDR2 sequences are MNHEY and SVGAGI. CDR3 coding DNA: TGTGCCAGCAGTTACTCGAGGACTAGCGGGTTCACCGGGGAGCTGTTTTTT. It is translated as CASSYSRTSGFTGELFF.

The rearrangement joins TRBV9 to TRBJ1-1, with 8 bases fitting TRBD1. Germline V gene data show CDR1 as SGDLS and CDR2 as YYNGEE. V gave up 4 bases and J gave up 1 base; unmatched junction bases: 6. CDR3 length: 15 amino acids. The CDR3 protein is CASSFTGTGNTEAFF. The CDR3 bases are TGTGCCAGCAGCTTCACCGGGACAGGGAACACTGAAGCTTTCTTT.

This clonotype was detected only a few times. The V call is TRBV12-3 or TRBV12-4, the J call TRBJ1-2; weak D call: TRBD1 (5 bases). Trimming removed 5 bases from V and 6 bases from J, with 13 bases in between. The CDR3 spans 13 residues. The DNA of the CDR3 is TGTGCCAGCAGTCCCTCCTCAGGGAATGGCTACACCTTC. Protein sequence: CASSPSSGNGYTF.

The V call is TRBV20-1, the J call TRBJ2-1; D might be TRBD2 (7 bases). Germline CDR1 is DFQATT and CDR2 is SNEGSKA (reference sequence). The CDR3 runs to 16 residues. V was pared by 0 bases and J by 0 bases, with 12 bases between. CDR3 nucleotide sequence: TGCAGTGCTAGAGAGGGCGGGGGCAGCTCCTACAATGAGCAGTTCTTC. Its translation is CSAREGGGSSYNEQFF.

This clonotype was recorded a few times. The V gene is TRBV20-1, the J gene TRBJ2-1, with D possibly being TRBD2 (5 bases). CDR1 is DFQATT and CDR2 is SNEGSKA in the germline V gene (reference sequence). Trimming removed 3 bases from V and 8 bases from J, with 14 bases in between. The CDR3 runs to 13 residues. The chain's CDR3 is CSARGAGVDEQFF. The CDR3 DNA sequence: TGCAGTGCTAGGGGTGCCGGGGTGGATGAGCAGTTCTTC.

This clonotype was counted many times. The chain links TRBV29-1 to TRBJ2-6; TRBD1 is a possible D gene (6 bases). The CDR3 loop spans 16 amino acids. V lost 5 bases and J 0 bases, leaving 14 bases between the germline ends. The germline CDR1 and CDR2 sequences are SQVTM and ANQGSEA. CDR3 coding DNA: TGCAGCGTTAGGACAGACGCAGTCTCTGGGGCCAACGTCCTGACTTTC. Its protein is CSVRTDAVSGANVLTF.

The chain has TRBV7-2 and TRBJ2-7; D not certain. Looked up from germline, CDR1 is SGHTA and CDR2 is FQGNSA. CDR3 length: 12 amino acids. V gave up 5 bases and J gave up 3 bases, with 8 bases separating them. The CDR3 reads CASSPRRYEQYF. In nucleotides, the CDR3 is TGTGCCAGCAGCCCCCGACGCTACGAGCAGTACTTC. Full variable domain (missing parts from reference TRBV7-2 and TRBJ2-7): GAGVSQSPSNKVTEKGKDVELRCDPISGHTALYWYRQSLGQGLEFLIYFQGNSAPDKSGLPSDRFSAERTGGSVSTLTIQRTQQEDSAVYLCASSPRRYEQYFGPGTRLTVT.

The chain recombines TRBV13 with TRBJ2-7; possibly TRBD1 or TRBD2 for D (5 bases each). This CDR3 contains 15 residues. Germline V gene sequence: CDR1 PRHDT, CDR2 FYEKMQ (reference sequence). Trimming stripped 5 bases from V and 1 base from J, with 15 bases between. The CDR3 region has the DNA TGTGCCAGCAGCAGACGGGACGGATTGTCCTACGAGCAGTACTTC. Translated, it gives CASSRRDGLSYEQYF.

V gene TRBV4-3 combines with J gene TRBJ1-6, with D maybe TRBD1 (5 bases). The CDR3 has 14 residues. Germline lookup yields CDR1 LGHNA and CDR2 YSLEER. Trimming pared 1 base from V and 10 bases from J, leaving 11 bases between. The CDR3 coding sequence is TGCGCCAGCAGCCAAGTAAGGACATCGTCACCCCTCCACTTT. This sequence encodes CASSQVRTSSPLHF.

A remark on this clonotype: Mismatch with germline at one junction end may stem from a read error. This chain connects TRBV12-3 or TRBV12-4 to TRBJ2-4; D tentatively reads TRBD1 or TRBD2 (5 bases each). The CDR3 extends over 15 amino acids. The CDR3 DNA sequence: TGTGCCATCAGTGGCCAGAGGGGTGGGTCAAACATTCAGTACTTC. This codes for CAISGQRGGSNIQYF.

This clonotype was picked up many times. The chain couples TRBV4-2 to TRBJ2-3; 10 bases map to TRBD2. After removal of 4 bases from V and 0 bases from J, the junction contained 4 bases not matched to a gene. CDR3 length: 16 amino acids. Germline loops: CDR1 LGHNA, CDR2 YNFKEQ. CDR3 coding DNA: TGTGCCAGCAGCCCAGGACTAGCGGAAAGCACAGATACGCAGTATTTT. The encoded protein is CASSPGLAESTDTQYF.

The chain is built from TRBV10-3 and TRBJ2-1, with 12 bases lining up with TRBD1. This CDR3 has 16 residues. With 2 bases clipped from V and 10 bases from J, the junction kept 9 bases outside the gene matches. Germline CDR1 reads ENHRY; CDR2 reads SYGVKD. This CDR3 is CAISEGPGQGAHEQFF. The CDR3 nucleotides are TGTGCCATCAGTGAGGGACCGGGACAGGGGGCTCACGAGCAGTTCTTC.

The rearrangement links TRBV7-2 to TRBJ2-1; D might be TRBD1 (6 bases). This CDR3 contains 11 residues. CDR1 and CDR2 (germline): SGHTA, FQGNSA. Between the trimmed V and J ends, which lost 3 bases and 12 bases, there was a span of 9 bases. The CDR3 is CASSLVGGQFF. The DNA for the CDR3 is TGTGCCAGCAGCTTGGTAGGGGGGCAGTTCTTC.

The sample holds a few counts of this clonotype. The chain joins TRBV7-3 to TRBJ2-6; D may be TRBD2 (5 bases). This CDR3 comprises 16 residues. Deletions cut 1 base from V and 4 bases from J, with 11 bases between. Germline CDR1 and CDR2: SGHTA and FQGTGA. For the CDR3, the DNA is TGTGCCAGCAGCTTAAGCCGGGGATCAGGGGCCAACGTCCTGACTTTC. It specifies CASSLSRGSGANVLTF.

This clonotype appeared a few times. The chain employs TRBV2 and TRBJ1-1; D is unresolved. CDR1 is SNHLY, CDR2 FYNNEI, per germline. The CDR3 is made up of 15 amino acids. V lost 2 bases and J 4 bases, leaving 14 bases between the germline ends. The CDR3 here is CASSERVRRGTEAFF. The CDR3 DNA sequence: TGTGCCAGCAGTGAACGGGTTAGGCGAGGCACTGAAGCTTTCTTT. The entire variable domain, with the rest obtained from reference TRBV2 and TRBJ1-1, is as follows: EPEVTQTPSHQVTQMGQEVILRCVPISNHLYFYWYRQILGQKVEFLVSFYNNEISEKSEIFDDQFSVERPDGSNFTLKIRSTKLEDSAMYFCASSERVRRGTEAFFGQGTRLTVV.

The chain combines TRBV20-1 with TRBJ2-5; 7 positions match TRBD1. Per the germline V gene, CDR1 is DFQATT and CDR2 is SNEGSKA (reference sequence). Unmatched junction bases numbered 5, after V lost 0 bases and J lost 4 bases. The length of the CDR3 is 14 residues. CDR3: CSARDEGARETQYF. CDR3 sequence (DNA): TGCAGTGCTAGAGATGAGGGGGCACGAGAGACCCAGTACTTC.

In this sample, this clonotype turned up a few times. The chain couples TRBV5-6 to TRBJ2-7; D tentatively fits TRBD1 or TRBD2 (5 bases each). The CDR3 has 15 amino acids. Germline assignment: CDR1 SGHDT and CDR2 YYEEEE. The V gene lost 6 bases and the J gene lost 3 bases, with 19 bases spanning the gap. The CDR3 reads CASNPQGRKYYEQYF. The CDR3 DNA follows: TGTGCCAGCAACCCCCAGGGACGAAAATACTACGAGCAGTACTTC. The whole variable domain, remainder taken from reference TRBV5-6 and TRBJ2-7, is DAGVTQSPTHLIKTRGQQVTLRCSPKSGHDTVSWYQQALGQGPQFIFQYYEEEERQRGNFPDRFSGHQFPNYSSELNVNALLLGDSALYLCASNPQGRKYYEQYFGPGTRLTVT.

The chain links TRBV6-4 to TRBJ2-1; D remains ambiguous. Deletions cut 6 bases from V and 5 bases from J, with 11 bases between. The germline V gene encodes CDR1 MRHNA and CDR2 SNTAGT. This CDR3 has 13 amino acids. DNA for the CDR3: TGTGCCAGCAGCAAGGAGCATAACAATGAGCAGTTCTTC. It specifies CASSKEHNNEQFF.

This clonotype occurred once. The chain uses TRBV27 and TRBJ2-5; D may be TRBD2 (6 bases). V shed 7 bases and J shed 2 bases, with 17 bases lying between them. Germline values: CDR1 MNHEY, CDR2 SMNVEV (reference sequence). This CDR3 has 15 residues. The CDR3: CASKLSSGLQETQYF. The CDR3 coding sequence is TGTGCCAGCAAGTTATCAAGCGGGTTGCAAGAGACCCAGTACTTC.

This clonotype was observed a few times. This rearrangement joins TRBV11-2 to TRBJ2-6; the match to TRBD1 covers 8 bases. Germline assignment: CDR1 SGHAT and CDR2 FQNNGV. This CDR3 is 19 amino acids long. V was clipped by 4 bases and J by 0 bases; unmatched bases: 11. The CDR3 here is CASSSRSGQGRSGANVLTF. The CDR3 region has the DNA TGTGCCAGCAGCTCCAGATCCGGACAGGGCCGCTCTGGGGCCAACGTCCTGACTTTC.